This T cell receptor (beta chain) appears in the sequencing data of a study of blood T cell repertoires in COVID-19. Whole-study context: The study drew acute and convalescent COVID-19 samples from the United States, Italy and Spain.

In the original workflow: By means of reference gene primer amplification, nucleated cell counts were estimated. Here immunoSEQ multiplex PCR was the method, and the copy in TCRdb shows in-frame clones only, minus some. V and J calls and clone size are as listed in that table; D and trimming were resolved from the DNA. This sample has approximately 190,000 clones, with roughly 85% found just once. Trimming stripped 5 bases from V and 7 bases from J, with 15 bases between. CDR1 and CDR2 (germline): MNHEY, SVGAGI. The CDR3 covers 15 residues. The chain recombines TRBV6-5 with TRBJ1-6; perhaps TRBD1 as D (5 bases). The sequenced sample was peripheral blood. The sequence derives from a man in his 60s with active or convalescent COVID-19. The CDR3 nucleotides read TGTGCCAGCAGTCGACAGCAGGGAAGGAATTCACCCCTCCACTTT. The encoded protein is CASSRQQGRNSPLHF.